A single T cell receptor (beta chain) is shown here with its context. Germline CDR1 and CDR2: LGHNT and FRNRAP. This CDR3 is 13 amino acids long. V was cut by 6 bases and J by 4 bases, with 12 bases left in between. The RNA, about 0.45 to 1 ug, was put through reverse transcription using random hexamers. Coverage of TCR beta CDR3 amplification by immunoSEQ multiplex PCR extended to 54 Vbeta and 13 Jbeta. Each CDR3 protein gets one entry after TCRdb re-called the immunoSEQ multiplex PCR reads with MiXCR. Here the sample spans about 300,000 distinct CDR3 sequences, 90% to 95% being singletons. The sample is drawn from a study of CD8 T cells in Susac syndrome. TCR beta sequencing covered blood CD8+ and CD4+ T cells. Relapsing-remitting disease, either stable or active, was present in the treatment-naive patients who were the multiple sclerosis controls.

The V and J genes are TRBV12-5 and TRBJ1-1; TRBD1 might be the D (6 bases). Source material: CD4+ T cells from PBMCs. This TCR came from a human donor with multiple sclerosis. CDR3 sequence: CASGLTGPTEAFF. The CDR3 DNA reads TGTGCTAGTGGGTTAACAGGGCCCACTGAAGCTTTCTTT. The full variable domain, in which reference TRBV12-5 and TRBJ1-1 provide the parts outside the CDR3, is DARVTQTPRHKVTEMGQEVTMRCQPILGHNTVFWYRQTMMQGLELLAYFRNRAPLDDSGMPKDRFSAEMPDATLATLKIQPSEPRDSAVYFCASGLTGPTEAFFGQGTRLTVV.